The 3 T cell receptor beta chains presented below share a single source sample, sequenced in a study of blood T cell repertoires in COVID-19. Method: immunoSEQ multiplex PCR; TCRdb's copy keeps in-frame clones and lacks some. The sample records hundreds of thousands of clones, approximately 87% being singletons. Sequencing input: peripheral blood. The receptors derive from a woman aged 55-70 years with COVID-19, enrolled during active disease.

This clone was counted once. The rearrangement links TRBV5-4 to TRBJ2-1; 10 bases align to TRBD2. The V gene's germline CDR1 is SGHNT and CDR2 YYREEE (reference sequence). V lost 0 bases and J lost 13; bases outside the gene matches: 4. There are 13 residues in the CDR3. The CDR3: CASSLEASGGQFF. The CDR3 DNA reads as TGTGCCAGCAGCTTGGAGGCTAGCGGGGGACAGTTCTTC.

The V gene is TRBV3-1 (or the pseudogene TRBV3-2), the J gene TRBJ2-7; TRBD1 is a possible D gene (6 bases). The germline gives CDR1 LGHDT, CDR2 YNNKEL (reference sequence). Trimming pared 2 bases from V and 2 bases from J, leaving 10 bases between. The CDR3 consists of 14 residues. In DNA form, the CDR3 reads TGTGCCAGCAGCCAACGGACAGAGCCCTACGAGCAGTACTTC. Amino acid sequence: CASSQRTEPYEQYF.

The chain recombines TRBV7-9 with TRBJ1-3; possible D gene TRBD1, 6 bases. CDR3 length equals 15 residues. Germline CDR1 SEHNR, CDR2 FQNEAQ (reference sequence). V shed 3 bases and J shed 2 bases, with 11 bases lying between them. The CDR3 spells CASSFGGATGNTIYF. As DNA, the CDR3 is TGTGCCAGCAGCTTCGGGGGGGCCACTGGAAACACCATATATTTT. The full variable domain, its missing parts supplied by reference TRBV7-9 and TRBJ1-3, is DTGVSQNPRHKITKRGQNVTFRCDPISEHNRLYWYRQTLGQGPEFLTYFQNEAQLEKSRLLSDRFSAERPKGSFSTLEIQRTEQGDSAMYLCASSFGGATGNTIYFGEGSWLTVV.